This is a list of T cell receptor beta chains from one sample in a study of blood T cell repertoires in COVID-19. TCRdb's table, derived via immunoSEQ multiplex PCR, lists solely in-frame clones and lacks some. The table shows some 160,000 clones, with around 88% occurring only once. The specimen was peripheral blood. These receptors were taken from a woman between 65 and 79 years old who had recovered from COVID-19. CDR3s include the opening cysteine and the closing phenylalanine or tryptophan.

v_call cdr3_aa
TRBV4-1 CASSQETGGYGNTIYF
TRBV30 CAWSATYGQGNQPQHF
TRBV19 CASSRRTGGAETQYF
TRBV6-5 CASTRGDSPTDTQYF
TRBV3-1/TRBV3-2 CASSPRRGLRTYEQYF
TRBV5-5 CASSLLAVGGDTQYF
TRBV19 CATSRQRGPQETQYF
TRBV27 CASSPRTPRETQYF
TRBV6-5 CASSYLGQGASGQYF
TRBV19 CASSIARQVGYEQYF
TRBV7-3 CASSFAMRPQFF
TRBV18 CASSPRPTEAFF
TRBV4-3 CASSQDGAGENIQYF
TRBV6-5 CASGGTMVTQYF
TRBV9 CASSVEGGASSPLHF
TRBV18 CASSPSQARGNTIYF
TRBV7-2 CASSRNGGYTF
TRBV15 CATSRGPGGQGGTQYF
TRBV19 CASSIRGGTEAFF
TRBV6-1 CASSDQEAGANVLTF
TRBV5-4 CASTATVGRTYEQYF
TRBV5-1 CASSPPAGGRETQYF
TRBV28 CASSGGGGEQFF
TRBV28 CASRTGQGGTDTQYF
TRBV11-1 CASSLRPGTGQEAFF
TRBV5-1 CASSQGQDNEKLFF
TRBV10-3 CAISSGTGTLGTF
TRBV4-3 CASSPGLAGAGTDTQYF